Below, 15 T cell receptor beta chains from the same sample are listed, as sequenced in a study of identical twins. Each CDR3 protein gets one entry after TCRdb re-called the 5' RACE reads with MiXCR. The sample yields approximately 590,000 distinct CDR3 sequences, more than 9% seen once. This sample was shared with a second study, whose subject was yellow fever vaccine responses in identical twins.

Sequenced: PBMCs. These receptors all stem from a woman between 18 and 30 years old in good health.

This clonotype was detected only a few times. The chain combines TRBV27 with TRBJ2-1; TRBD2 agrees at 7 bases. The CDR3 has 15 amino acids. In germline, CDR1 is MNHEY, CDR2 SMNVEV (reference sequence). V lost 1 base to trimming and J lost 8 bases; unmatched junction nucleotides: 8. CDR3 in DNA: TGTGCCAGCAGTTTATTAGGGGAGGGTGGGGATGAGCAGTTCTTC. Amino acid sequence: CASSLLGEGGDEQFF.

The table lists this clonotype with a few counts. The chain carries TRBV6-2 or TRBV6-3 and TRBJ2-1; D perhaps matches TRBD1 (6 bases). Germline-derived CDR1 and CDR2 are MNHEY and SVGEGT. The V end lost 6 bases, the J end lost 8 bases, and 11 bases lay between the germline ends. The CDR3 length is 12 residues. CDR3 loop: CASSDRLDEQFF. Written as DNA, the CDR3 is TGTGCCAGCAGCGACAGGCTCGATGAGCAGTTCTTC.

This sequence joins TRBV6-6 and TRBJ2-7, with D maybe TRBD1 (5 bases). This CDR3 is 13 amino acids long. Trimming pared 7 bases from V and 0 bases from J, leaving 10 bases between. In germline, CDR1 is MNHNY, CDR2 SVGAGI (reference sequence). The DNA for the CDR3 is TGTGCCAGCATTGACAGTACCTCCTACGAGCAGTACTTC. It yields the protein CASIDSTSYEQYF.

About this clonotype itself: This clone may be a read error of a much larger clone one base away. The gene calls are TRBV5-1 and TRBJ2-1, with D possibly TRBD1 on 5 matching bases. Germline CDR1 is SGHRS and CDR2 is YFSETQ. The CDR3 is 11 amino acids. The CDR3 DNA reads as TGCGCCAGAAGCTTCAGGGTTGAGCAGTTCTTC. It codes for CARSFRVEQFF.

This clonotype has ten or more counts. V and J are TRBV7-2 and TRBJ2-5; D call uncertain. The CDR3 totals 12 residues. Germline CDR1 reads SGHTA; CDR2 reads FQGNSA. Trimming shortened V by 3 bases and J by 5 bases, and 7 bases separated the two germline ends. DNA for the CDR3: TGTGCCAGCAGCTTCTCCTCCGAGACCCAGTACTTC. Amino acid sequence: CASSFSSETQYF.

The chain joins TRBV6-1 to TRBJ1-3, with a tentative D call TRBD1 (6 bases). V gave up 5 bases and J gave up 0 bases, with 11 bases separating them. The CDR3 extends over 15 amino acids. The V gene's germline CDR1 is MNHNS and CDR2 SASEGT. Here the CDR3 reads CASSTRTVSGNTIYF. The CDR3 DNA is TGTGCCAGCAGTACACGGACAGTCTCTGGAAACACCATATATTTT.

This clonotype came up a few times. The chain carries TRBV7-3 and TRBJ2-3; D is ambiguous. Germline loops: CDR1 SGHTA, CDR2 FQGTGA. Trimming left V 5 bases short and J 6 bases short, with 12 bases between. This CDR3 is built from 13 residues. CDR3 sequence reads: CASSPHNMDTQYF. The CDR3 DNA sequence: TGTGCCAGCAGCCCCCATAACATGGATACGCAGTATTTT.

This clonotype showed up many times. The chain has TRBV27 and TRBJ2-1; 8 bases fit TRBD1. V lost 4 bases and J lost 1; bases outside the gene matches: 9. Germline CDR1 reads MNHEY; CDR2 reads SMNVEV (reference sequence). This CDR3 region has 17 residues. The DNA of the CDR3 is TGTGCCAGCAGTTCGGCGGGACAGGTCCCATCCTACAATGAGCAGTTCTTC. Translated, it gives CASSSAGQVPSYNEQFF.

J is TRBJ2-2 and V is TRBV18, with D hard to call. Looked up from germline, CDR1 is KGHSH and CDR2 is LQKENI. The V gene lost 3 bases and the J gene lost 0 bases, with 11 bases spanning the gap. The CDR3 is 16 residues long. The CDR3 sequence is CASSPLSITNTGELFF. CDR3 nucleotide sequence: TGTGCCAGCTCACCTTTGAGCATAACGAACACCGGGGAGCTGTTTTTT.

This clonotype was detected many times. The chain recombines TRBV2 with TRBJ2-3; perhaps TRBD2 as D (5 bases). Germline CDR1 is SNHLY and CDR2 is FYNNEI. V lost 1 base, J lost 0 bases, and 8 bases lay in between. This CDR3 region has 15 residues. CDR3 amino acids: CASSEGRKSTDTQYF. The CDR3 bases are TGTGCCAGCAGTGAAGGGAGGAAAAGCACAGATACGCAGTATTTT.

The gene calls are TRBV9 and TRBJ2-4; 7 bases match TRBD1. Trimming removed 3 bases from V and 8 bases from J; junction bases left unmatched: 5. The CDR3 totals 13 residues. Looked up from germline, CDR1 is SGDLS and CDR2 is YYNGEE. CDR3 in DNA: TGTGCCAGCAGCGCAGGGGGTACGGACATTCAGTACTTC. Protein: CASSAGGTDIQYF.

The sample holds many counts of this clonotype. J is TRBJ2-7 and V is TRBV5-1; 9 bases fit TRBD1. Trimming at V came to 3 bases and at J to 2 bases, leaving 9 bases not matched to a gene. Germline V gives CDR1 SGHRS, CDR2 YFSETQ. The CDR3 is 16 amino acids. CDR3 DNA sequence: TGCGCCAGCAGCTCTGACCGGGACAGGGATGCCTACGAGCAGTACTTC. This gives the protein CASSSDRDRDAYEQYF.

The sample holds many counts of this clonotype. The J gene is TRBJ1-3, the V gene TRBV13; possibly TRBD1 for D (5 bases). The V and J ends lost 5 bases and 3 bases respectively, with 17 bases between them. The CDR3 has 16 residues. From germline, CDR1 is PRHDT and CDR2 FYEKMQ (reference sequence). The CDR3 here is CASSLRGGSFGNTIYF. The CDR3 DNA reads as TGTGCCAGCAGCCTAAGGGGAGGGTCTTTTGGAAACACCATATATTTT.

The rearrangement uses TRBV12-3 or TRBV12-4 and TRBJ2-2; the D is unclear. V lost 3 bases and J lost 8, with 10 bases in between. The CDR3 spans 13 residues. The CDR3 region has the DNA TGTGCCAGCAGTTTGGATACGATGGGGGAGCTGTTTTTT. This codes for CASSLDTMGELFF.

The CDR3 nucleotides read TGTGCCAGCTCACCACTTAGGGGGGCGAACACCGGGGAGCTGTTTTTT. Translation: CASSPLRGANTGELFF. This sequence joins TRBV18 and TRBJ2-2; D is perhaps TRBD1 or TRBD2 (6 bases each). The germline CDR1 and CDR2 sequences are KGHSH and LQKENI. This CDR3 region has 16 residues. V lost 1 base, J lost 0 bases, and 9 bases lay in between.